Each of the 32 T cell receptor beta chains below was sequenced from the same sample in a study of T cells in Graves' hyperthyroidism and ophthalmopathy (dated by TCRdb to about 2019). Library construction relied on multiplex PCR. The run used an Illumina HiSeq 2000. The TCR beta CDR3 regions were amplified from RNA transcripts. A first-round RT-PCR of the TCR CDR3 used the HTBI primer set with the Qiagen OneStep RT-PCR kit. TCRdb redid the processing of the public reads, applying fastp at Q25 and MiXCR, and retained in-frame beta chains. Each CDR3 protein gets just one entry, which takes the most common genes and DNA from the rows behind it. The sample includes almost 350,000 distinct CDR3 sequences, with less than 20% observed a single time. Together, the top ten hold around 15% of the sample. The sample taken for sequencing was blood. The source of these receptors is a woman aged 40 to 50 with Graves' ophthalmopathy.

At least ten counts were recorded for this clonotype. This chain links TRBV10-3 with TRBJ1-6; TRBD1 agrees at 10 bases. CDR1 is ENHRY, CDR2 SYGVKD, per germline. The CDR3 extends over 14 amino acids. V lost 2 bases to trimming and J lost 12 bases; unmatched junction nucleotides: 4. As DNA, the CDR3 is TGTGCCATCAGTGAGGGGGGACAGGGGTTACCCCTCCACTTT. It encodes CAISEGGQGLPLHF.

Details on this clonotype: The junction does not match germline at one end; this may be a read error. J is TRBJ1-5 and V is TRBV12-3 or TRBV12-4; possible D gene TRBD1, 6 bases. The CDR3 has 14 amino acids. The CDR3 sequence is CASSLLRGDQPQLF. CDR3 DNA sequence: TGTGCCAGCAGTTTACTCAGGGGCGATCAGCCCCAGCTTTTT.

This clonotype came up many times. The J gene is TRBJ1-5, the V gene TRBV12-5, with a tentative D call TRBD1 (6 bases). Germline V gives CDR1 LGHNT, CDR2 FRNRAP. The CDR3 has 16 residues. Trimming shortened V by 6 bases and J by 0 bases, and 15 bases separated the two germline ends. This chain's CDR3 is CASGPGAIDSNQPQHF. Here the CDR3 DNA reads TGTGCTAGTGGCCCAGGGGCGATAGATAGCAATCAGCCCCAGCATTTT.

This clonotype was seen repeatedly, ten times or more. The chain combines TRBV28 with TRBJ1-5; 8 positions agree with TRBD1. This CDR3 is built from 15 residues. Germline trimming cut 7 bases from V and 4 bases from J; bases unmatched to any gene: 9. The V gene's germline CDR1 is MDHEN and CDR2 SYDVKM. CDR3 sequence (DNA): TGTGCCAGCACCCAATGGACAGGGCAGAATCAGCCCCAGCATTTT. This translates into CASTQWTGQNQPQHF.

The sample holds many counts of this clonotype. This chain connects TRBV9 to TRBJ2-7, with unresolved D. The CDR3 length is 14 residues. The ends were cut back, 0 bases at V and 0 bases at J, with 7 bases in the middle. Germline CDR1 is SGDLS and CDR2 is YYNGEE. CDR3 region: CASSVDAYSYEQYF. CDR3 DNA: TGTGCCAGCAGCGTAGACGCATACTCCTACGAGCAGTACTTC. The full variable domain, completed using reference TRBV9 and TRBJ2-7, is DSGVTQTPKHLITATGQRVTLRCSPRSGDLSVYWYQQSLDQGLQFLIQYYNGEERAKGNILERFSAQQFPDLHSELNLSSLELGDSALYFCASSVDAYSYEQYFGPGTRLTVT.

Ten or more counts support this clonotype. The V call is TRBV18, the J call TRBJ2-7, with D perhaps TRBD1 (7 bases). Trimming took 0 bases from V and 6 from J, leaving 18 bases between them. CDR1 and CDR2 from the germline V gene are KGHSH and LQKENI. The length of the CDR3 is 16 residues. Written as DNA, the CDR3 is TGTGCCAGCTCACCACCGGACAGGAGGGGGGTTGCCGAGCAGTACTTC. It yields the protein CASSPPDRRGVAEQYF.

The rearrangement joins TRBV12-3 or TRBV12-4 to TRBJ2-7; TRBD2 agrees at 8 bases. V dropped 4 bases and J dropped 6; count of bases not matched to a gene: 8. CDR3 length: 14 amino acids. The CDR3 loop reads CASSSGLGVREQYF. CDR3 bases: TGTGCCAGCAGTTCGGGACTAGGGGTTCGCGAGCAGTACTTC.

This clonotype was recorded many times. The chain links TRBV12-5 to TRBJ1-6; D unresolved. The V end was cut by 8 bases, the J end by 9 bases, with 14 bases between. Germline-derived CDR1 and CDR2 are LGHNT and FRNRAP. The CDR3 contains 13 residues. The CDR3 is CASRGFPSSPLHF. The CDR3 DNA reads as TGTGCTAGTAGAGGGTTTCCGAGTTCACCCCTCCACTTT.

The rearrangement links TRBV11-2 to TRBJ1-1, with D perhaps TRBD1 (5 bases). CDR1 SGHAT and CDR2 FQNNGV come from the germline V gene. The CDR3 covers 13 residues. The V end lost 2 bases, the J end lost 5 bases, and 9 bases lay between the germline ends. The CDR3 DNA reads as TGTGCCAGCAGCTTATGGGGGGAGACTGAAGCTTTCTTT. It codes for CASSLWGETEAFF.

Ten or more counts support this clonotype. The V and J genes are TRBV7-2 and TRBJ2-7; D gene unclear. The CDR3 is made up of 15 amino acids. Germline assignment: CDR1 SGHTA and CDR2 FQGNSA. V was clipped by 5 bases and J by 4 bases, with 18 bases between them. The CDR3 DNA sequence: TGTGCCAGCAGCCTGGCCGGTGGGCCTGGTTACGAGCAGTACTTC. It yields the protein CASSLAGGPGYEQYF.

This chain links TRBV9 with TRBJ1-1, with 7 nucleotides matching TRBD1. This CDR3 has 13 amino acids. The V gene end was trimmed by 2 bases and the J gene end by 5 bases; junction bases not matched to a gene: 3. CDR1 SGDLS and CDR2 YYNGEE come from the germline V gene. CDR3 sequence reads: CASSVTGSTEAFF. CDR3 in DNA: TGTGCCAGCAGCGTGACAGGGTCTACTGAAGCTTTCTTT. The full variable domain, completed using reference TRBV9 and TRBJ1-1, is DSGVTQTPKHLITATGQRVTLRCSPRSGDLSVYWYQQSLDQGLQFLIQYYNGEERAKGNILERFSAQQFPDLHSELNLSSLELGDSALYFCASSVTGSTEAFFGQGTRLTVV.

This clonotype was found many times. CDR3 nucleotide sequence: TGCAGCGTTGAAGATATGGCAGGGCTTATGTACTTC. It specifies CSVEDMAGLMYF. The chain employs TRBV29-1 and TRBJ2-7, with TRBD1 as a possible D gene (5 bases). Germline assignment: CDR1 SQVTM and CDR2 ANQGSEA. V was trimmed by 0 bases and J by 12 bases, leaving 15 bases between them. This CDR3 has 12 amino acids.

The genes are TRBV6-1 and TRBJ1-2; D unresolved. Trimming pared 6 bases from V and 1 base from J, leaving 12 bases between. The germline CDR1 and CDR2 sequences are MNHNS and SASEGT. This CDR3 is built from 14 residues. CDR3 protein: CASRQSPGNYGYTF. CDR3 sequence (DNA): TGTGCCAGCAGGCAAAGCCCGGGTAACTATGGCTACACCTTC.

This clonotype was counted a few times. The rearrangement uses TRBV19 and TRBJ2-7; tentatively, D is TRBD1 (5 bases). Germline V gene sequence: CDR1 LNHDA, CDR2 SQIVND (reference sequence). The CDR3 has 13 residues. The V and J ends lost 8 bases and 2 bases respectively, with 13 bases between them. CDR3: CASSPVGPYEQYF. The CDR3 DNA reads as TGTGCCAGTTCACCCGTGGGGCCCTACGAGCAGTACTTC.

In this sample, this clonotype turned up many times. CDR3 nucleotide sequence: TGCAGTGCTAGGTTTTGGGGACTAGCGGGACGAGAGACCCAGTACTTC. This gives the protein CSARFWGLAGRETQYF. The chain links TRBV20-1 to TRBJ2-5, with TRBD2 identical over 13 bases. The CDR3 runs to 16 residues. CDR1 and CDR2 (germline): DFQATT, SNEGSKA (reference sequence). V was clipped by 3 bases and J by 4 bases; unmatched bases: 8.

This clonotype has at least ten counts. The chain has TRBV19 and TRBJ1-1; no firm D call. CDR1 and CDR2 (germline): LNHDA, SQIVND (reference sequence). Trimming removed 5 bases at V and 5 bases at J, with 15 bases between. CDR3 size: 14 residues. The CDR3 loop reads CASSFHQKGTEAFF. CDR3 DNA sequence: TGTGCCAGTAGTTTCCACCAGAAGGGAACTGAAGCTTTCTTT.

On this clonotype: Compared with germline, one end of the junction differs, possibly owing to a read error. This rearrangement joins TRBV10-2 to TRBJ2-1; a possible D gene is TRBD1 (6 bases). Looked up from germline, CDR1 is WSHSY and CDR2 is SAAADI. The CDR3 is 13 amino acids. CDR3 region: CARSVRSGTEQFF. CDR3 nucleotides: TGCGCCCGCAGTGTAAGGTCCGGGACAGAGCAGTTCTTC.

The chain uses TRBV12-3 or TRBV12-4 and TRBJ2-7, with 7 bases that match TRBD2. The length of the CDR3 is 12 residues. The V gene end was trimmed by 6 bases and the J gene end by 4 bases; junction bases not matched to a gene: 3. The CDR3 region is CASRRELYEQYF. As DNA, the CDR3 is TGTGCCAGCAGGCGGGAGTTATACGAGCAGTACTTC.

This clonotype was counted many times. An end of the junction does not agree with germline; a read error may underlie this. This chain links TRBV7-2 with TRBJ2-5; D gene uncertain. Germline V gene sequence: CDR1 SGHTA, CDR2 FQGNSA. The CDR3 sequence is 15 residues long. In DNA form, the CDR3 reads TGTGCCAGCAGCCAACGCTTCCGGAAAGAAGAGATCCAGTACTTC. Translating it yields CASSQRFRKEEIQYF.

The V gene is TRBV12-3 or TRBV12-4, the J gene TRBJ2-7; the match to TRBD2 covers 11 bases. The trim removed 6 bases at V and 4 bases at J, leaving 11 bases unmatched. The CDR3 spans 16 residues. The CDR3 here is CASSIGSGRAAYEQYF. Here the CDR3 DNA reads TGTGCCAGCAGCATCGGTAGCGGGAGGGCCGCGTACGAGCAGTACTTC.

This chain connects TRBV27 to TRBJ1-6, with TRBD1 matching over 7 bases. Germline-derived CDR1 and CDR2 are MNHEY and SMNVEV (reference sequence). This CDR3 has 15 amino acids. V lost 4 bases and J lost 5; bases outside the gene matches: 5. The CDR3, as DNA: TGTGCCAGCAGTTCCGGGACAGCCGATAATTCACCCCTCCACTTT. Translation: CASSSGTADNSPLHF.

J is TRBJ2-7 and V is TRBV4-2; the D gene is possibly TRBD2 (7 bases). CDR3 length: 13 amino acids. Between the trimmed V and J ends, which lost 4 bases and 6 bases, there was a span of 13 bases. The germline gives CDR1 LGHNA, CDR2 YNFKEQ. For the CDR3, the DNA is TGTGCCAGCAGCCCTGGGGGGGCCGTCGAGCAGTACTTC. The encoded protein is CASSPGGAVEQYF.

At least ten counts were recorded for this clonotype. The J gene is TRBJ2-7, the V gene TRBV11-2, with 9 bases lining up with TRBD1. The CDR3 totals 13 residues. With V trimmed by 5 bases and J by 9 bases, 8 bases remained unmatched. CDR1 SGHAT and CDR2 FQNNGV come from the germline V gene. DNA of the CDR3: TGTGCCAGCAGCCACCGACAGGGGGTAGGGCAGTACTTC. Amino acid sequence: CASSHRQGVGQYF.

This clonotype was seen many times. The chain has TRBV10-3 and TRBJ2-5, with no clear D. Between the trimmed V and J ends, which lost 0 bases and 5 bases, there was a span of 10 bases. The CDR3 spans 14 residues. Germline CDR1 reads ENHRY; CDR2 reads SYGVKD. The CDR3 sequence is CAISESLDGETQYF. Written as DNA, the CDR3 is TGTGCCATCAGTGAGTCGCTGGACGGGGAGACCCAGTACTTC.

This clonotype appeared many times. CDR3 protein: CASSIHPEQETQYF. The CDR3 bases are TGTGCCAGTAGTATACACCCAGAGCAAGAGACCCAGTACTTC. The chain couples TRBV19 to TRBJ2-5; D remains ambiguous. Per germline, CDR1 LNHDA and CDR2 SQIVND (reference sequence). Trimming pared 2 bases from V and 2 bases from J, leaving 9 bases between. The CDR3 runs 14 residues.

This chain connects TRBV5-1 to TRBJ2-7, with TRBD2 matching 11 bases. This CDR3 has 15 residues. The V gene's germline CDR1 is SGHRS and CDR2 YFSETQ. The junction had 6 bases not matched to a gene; V was cut back by 4 bases and J by 3 bases. The CDR3 region has the DNA TGCGCCAGCAGCCCCACTAGCGGGAGTATCTACGAGCAGTACTTC. Translated: CASSPTSGSIYEQYF. Looking up the rest from reference TRBV5-1 and TRBJ2-7 gives the full variable domain: KAGVTQTPRYLIKTRGQQVTLSCSPISGHRSVSWYQQTPGQGLQFLFEYFSETQRNKGNFPGRFSGRQFSNSRSEMNVSTLELGDSALYLCASSPTSGSIYEQYFGPGTRLTVT.

This clonotype was observed at least ten times. This chain joins TRBV7-2 and TRBJ2-2, with D perhaps assigned TRBD1 or TRBD2 (6 bases each). The CDR3 has 15 residues. The germline V and J ends were trimmed by 2 bases and 5 bases, with 12 bases remaining between them. In germline, CDR1 is SGHTA, CDR2 FQGNSA. The CDR3 sequence: CASSLRGAGTGELFF. DNA for the CDR3: TGTGCCAGCAGCTTAAGGGGGGCGGGGACCGGGGAGCTGTTTTTT. Full variable domain (outside the CDR3, taken from reference TRBV7-2 and TRBJ2-2): GAGVSQSPSNKVTEKGKDVELRCDPISGHTALYWYRQSLGQGLEFLIYFQGNSAPDKSGLPSDRFSAERTGGSVSTLTIQRTQQEDSAVYLCASSLRGAGTGELFFGEGSRLTVL.

Many counts were recorded for this clonotype. The chain joins TRBV6-5 to TRBJ2-2; D is possibly TRBD1 (6 bases). The V end lost 6 bases, the J end lost 3 bases, and 8 bases lay between the germline ends. CDR3 length: 13 residues. The germline gives CDR1 MNHEY, CDR2 SVGAGI. Here the CDR3 reads CASSYRDTGELFF. CDR3 coding DNA: TGTGCCAGCAGCTACAGGGACACCGGGGAGCTGTTTTTT.

Details on this clonotype: Being one base from a much bigger clone, this may be a read error. The chain combines TRBV6-1 with TRBJ1-1; D may be TRBD1 (6 bases). The CDR3 length is 14 residues. V lost 8 bases and J 0 bases, leaving 13 bases between the germline ends. Germline-derived CDR1 and CDR2 are MNHNS and SASEGT. CDR3 sequence reads: CASGGHHMNTEAFF. The CDR3 DNA reads as TGTGCCAGCGGGGGACACCACATGAACACTGAAGCTTTCTTT.

The genes are TRBV5-1 and TRBJ2-2; perhaps TRBD1 as D (6 bases). The V gene lost 4 bases and the J gene lost 2 bases, with 12 bases spanning the gap. The CDR3 runs to 15 residues. The germline CDR1 and CDR2 sequences are SGHRS and YFSETQ. CDR3 sequence: CASSRIQGNTGELFF. As DNA, the CDR3 is TGCGCCAGCAGCCGGATACAGGGAAACACCGGGGAGCTGTTTTTT.

This clonotype has more than one count but fewer than ten. The V call is TRBV6-1, the J call TRBJ2-2, with 10 nucleotides matching TRBD2. The CDR3 loop spans 15 amino acids. J gave up 3 bases and V 6 bases, and 4 bases lay outside the gene matches. CDR1 and CDR2 (germline): MNHNS, SASEGT. In DNA form, the CDR3 reads TGTGCCAGCAGGCCTACTAGCGGGGACACCGGGGAGCTGTTTTTT. This gives the protein CASRPTSGDTGELFF.

The genes are TRBV6-1 and TRBJ1-1, with D maybe TRBD1 (6 bases). V lost 7 bases and J 1 base, leaving 13 bases between the germline ends. Per the germline V gene, CDR1 is MNHNS and CDR2 is SASEGT. CDR3 size: 14 residues. The CDR3: CASTLNRENTEAFF. The CDR3 DNA sequence: TGTGCCAGCACACTTAACAGGGAGAACACTGAAGCTTTCTTT.